This T cell receptor beta chain was retrieved from a study of blood T cell repertoires in COVID-19 (dated by TCRdb to 2018 to 2021). Looking at the study overall: Collaborator samples came from the United States, Italy and Spain and covered acute and convalescent phases of COVID-19. Samples were obtained from the ongoing ImmuneRACE study (first 160 participants) and from 1,000 to 1,500 subjects provided by 6 global collaborators. A de-identified subject ID, COVID-19 status, age in years and sex were almost always included in the sample metadata. Deeply sampled blood TCRbeta repertoires from subjects exposed to, actively infected with, or recovered from COVID-19 were included in the dataset. Where available, HLA class I and class II types were taken from metadata supplied by the sample provider and were not determined by assay-based typing. A freely available public database, intended as a resource for researchers studying the immune response to SARS-CoV-2, is where the repertoires were released. The prospective study material was composed of cDNA or gDNA derived from T cells, B-cell-depleted T cells, or PBMCs. Paper-wide results and their limitations: How much clinical and demographic metadata was included differed by source and by participant, and the metadata was provided uncurated.

The CDR3 spans 16 residues, from the cysteine through the phenylalanine. This entry keeps only the CDR3 DNA: 48 bases, framed from base 1. V is reduced by 5 bases and J by 0 bases, leaving a spacing of 13 bases between them. The germline V gene (reference sequence) yields MNHEY for CDR1 and SMNVEV for CDR2. With respect to this clone: Its antigen has not been determined. No much larger clone is present one base from it, and per-base qualities are unavailable.

The immunoSEQ Assay, a bias-controlled multiplex PCR, was used to amplify TCRbeta CDR3 regions from genomic DNA. Regarding the original processing steps: The number of nucleated cells in each sample was estimated by amplification of reference gene primers within the assay. To quantify the absolute abundance of each unique TCRbeta CDR3 rearrangement, sequence reads were collapsed and filtered. For each sample, productive Simpson clonality was calculated by taking the square root of Simpson's diversity index across productive rearrangements. TCRdb stores this immuneACCESS table with in-frame sequences only. Part of the clones is absent; in the studies checked, under half of the shortfall reflects unresolved V genes, and no reason is known for the rest. The V and J calls and clone size were taken over from that table, and D and trimming were inferred from the DNA. This sample gives approximately 210,000 clones in total; roughly four fifths of them show up just once. Approximately 12% of the sample is in the top ten clones.

The collaborating institutions used their own protocols to collect whole blood in K2EDTA tubes. For TCRbeta analysis, collaborator samples were shipped as frozen whole blood, as isolated PBMCs, or as DNA extracted from either sample type. The sequence joins TRBV27 to TRBJ2-2; no confident D gene assignment can be made. The TCR originated in a woman in her thirties or forties with acute or convalescent COVID-19. The sequenced material came from peripheral blood. The CDR3 reads as follows: CASSRTPSPNTGELFF. The DNA reads TGTGCCAGCAGTCGCACACCTTCCCCGAACACCGGGGAGCTGTTTTTT.